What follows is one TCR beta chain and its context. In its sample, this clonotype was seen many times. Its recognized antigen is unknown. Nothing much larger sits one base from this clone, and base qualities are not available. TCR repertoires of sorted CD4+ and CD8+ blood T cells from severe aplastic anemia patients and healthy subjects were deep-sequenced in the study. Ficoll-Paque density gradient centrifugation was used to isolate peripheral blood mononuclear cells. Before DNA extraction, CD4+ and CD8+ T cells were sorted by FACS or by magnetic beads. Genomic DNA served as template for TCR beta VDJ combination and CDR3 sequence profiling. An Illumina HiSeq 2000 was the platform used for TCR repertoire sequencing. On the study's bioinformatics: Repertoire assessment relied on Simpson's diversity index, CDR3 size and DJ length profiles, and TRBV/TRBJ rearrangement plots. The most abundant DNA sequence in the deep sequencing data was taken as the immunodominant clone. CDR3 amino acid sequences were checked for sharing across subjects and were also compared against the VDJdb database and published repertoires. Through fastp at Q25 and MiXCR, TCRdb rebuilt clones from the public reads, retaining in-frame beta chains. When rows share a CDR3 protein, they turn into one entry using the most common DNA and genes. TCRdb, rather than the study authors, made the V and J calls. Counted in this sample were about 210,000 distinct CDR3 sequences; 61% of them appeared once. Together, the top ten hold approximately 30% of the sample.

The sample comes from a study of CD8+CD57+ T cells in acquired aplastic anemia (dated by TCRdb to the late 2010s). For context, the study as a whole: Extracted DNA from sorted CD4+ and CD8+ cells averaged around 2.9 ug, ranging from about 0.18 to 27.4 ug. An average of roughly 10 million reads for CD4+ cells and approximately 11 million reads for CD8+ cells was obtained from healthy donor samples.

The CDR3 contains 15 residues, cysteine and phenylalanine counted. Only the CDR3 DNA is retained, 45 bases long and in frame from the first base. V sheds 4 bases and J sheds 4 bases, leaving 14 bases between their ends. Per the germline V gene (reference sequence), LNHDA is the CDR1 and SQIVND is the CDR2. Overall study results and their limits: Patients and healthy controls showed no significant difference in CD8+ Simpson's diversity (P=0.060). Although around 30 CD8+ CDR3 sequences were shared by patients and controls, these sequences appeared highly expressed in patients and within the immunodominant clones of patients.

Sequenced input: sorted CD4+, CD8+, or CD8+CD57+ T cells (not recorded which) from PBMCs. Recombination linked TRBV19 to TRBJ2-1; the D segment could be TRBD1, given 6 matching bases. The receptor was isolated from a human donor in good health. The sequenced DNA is TGTGCCAGTAGTAAACAGGGCCAGGGGTACAATGAGCAGTTCTTC. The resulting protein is CASSKQGQGYNEQFF.